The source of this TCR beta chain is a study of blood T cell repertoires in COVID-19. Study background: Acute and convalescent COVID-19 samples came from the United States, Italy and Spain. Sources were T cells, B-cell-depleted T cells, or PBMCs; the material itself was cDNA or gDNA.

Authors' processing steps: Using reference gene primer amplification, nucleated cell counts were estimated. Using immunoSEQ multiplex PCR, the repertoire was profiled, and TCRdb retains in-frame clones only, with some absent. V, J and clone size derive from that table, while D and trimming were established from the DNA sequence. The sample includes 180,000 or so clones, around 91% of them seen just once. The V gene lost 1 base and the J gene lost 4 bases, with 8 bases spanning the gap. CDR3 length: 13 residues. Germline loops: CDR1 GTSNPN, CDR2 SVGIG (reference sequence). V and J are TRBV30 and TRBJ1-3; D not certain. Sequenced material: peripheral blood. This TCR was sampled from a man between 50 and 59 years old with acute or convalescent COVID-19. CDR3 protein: CAWSGDSGNTIYF. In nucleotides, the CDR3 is TGTGCCTGGAGTGGAGATTCCGGAAACACCATATATTTT.